These 17 T cell receptor beta chains were sequenced from one sample in a study of CD8 T cells in Susac syndrome. The RNA input was roughly 0.45 to 1 ug, and it was reverse transcribed with random hexamers. One entry per CDR3 protein results from TCRdb running MiXCR on the immunoSEQ multiplex PCR reads. The sample carries about 150,000 distinct CDR3 sequences, about 92% recorded once. The sequenced sample was CD4+ T cells from PBMCs. All receptors derive from a human donor in good health.

The rearrangement links TRBV4-3 to TRBJ2-1; D is possibly TRBD2 (7 bases). From germline, CDR1 is LGHNA and CDR2 YSLEER. This CDR3 region has 12 residues. The V gene lost 6 bases and the J gene lost 12 bases, with 15 bases spanning the gap. The CDR3 DNA reads TGCGCCAGCAGATACACGGGGGGCCGGCAGTTCTTC. Translation gives CASRYTGGRQFF.

The V and J genes are TRBV19 and TRBJ1-1; D gene uncertain. This CDR3 spans 12 amino acids. Trimming removed 2 bases at V and 11 bases at J, with 12 bases between. The germline V gene encodes CDR1 LNHDA and CDR2 SQIVND (reference sequence). The CDR3 sequence is CASSIKDQSAFF. The CDR3 bases are TGTGCCAGTAGTATAAAAGACCAGTCCGCTTTCTTT. Drawing the rest from reference TRBV19 and TRBJ1-1, the complete variable domain is DGGITQSPKYLFRKEGQNVTLSCEQNLNHDAMYWYRQDPGQGLRLIYYSQIVNDFQKGDIAEGYSVSREKKESFPLTVTSAQKNPTAFYLCASSIKDQSAFFGQGTRLTVV.

The rearrangement joins TRBV5-1 to TRBJ1-5; TRBD1 is a possible D gene (5 bases). Germline lookup yields CDR1 SGHRS and CDR2 YFSETQ. The V and J ends lost 4 bases and 8 bases respectively, with 16 bases between them. There are 14 residues in the CDR3. Written as DNA, the CDR3 is TGCGCCAGCAGCCCCGGGGCGGTTCGGGAGCCCCAGCATTTT. Translation gives CASSPGAVREPQHF.

CDR3 amino acids: CAWDRASTEAFF. CDR3 DNA: TGTGCCTGGGACAGGGCGAGCACTGAAGCTTTCTTT. J is TRBJ1-1 and V is TRBV30, with TRBD1 matching 7 bases. The CDR3 runs to 12 residues. The germline V gene encodes CDR1 GTSNPN and CDR2 SVGIG (reference sequence). After removal of 5 bases from V and 4 bases from J, the junction contained 4 bases not matched to a gene.

This sequence joins TRBV7-2 and TRBJ2-1; 14 bases are shared with TRBD2. This CDR3 has 17 residues. With V trimmed by 2 bases and J by 5 bases, 5 bases remained unmatched. The germline gives CDR1 SGHTA, CDR2 FQGNSA. The CDR3 region has the DNA TGTGCCAGCAGCTTACCGATGGGACTAGCGGGGGACAATGAGCAGTTCTTC. It is translated as CASSLPMGLAGDNEQFF.

The gene calls are TRBV7-3 and TRBJ2-7, with TRBD1 identical over 7 bases. Germline V gene sequence: CDR1 SGHTA, CDR2 FQGTGA. The CDR3 has 17 residues. The V gene end was trimmed by 0 bases and the J gene end by 4 bases; junction bases not matched to a gene: 12. CDR3 coding DNA: TGTGCCAGCAGCTTAACCGGCGACAGGGTAGGACTTTACGAGCAGTACTTC. Protein: CASSLTGDRVGLYEQYF.

The genes are TRBV7-9 and TRBJ2-2; D uncertain. The CDR3 contains 12 residues. CDR1 is SEHNR, CDR2 FQNEAQ, per germline (reference sequence). V lost 5 bases and J 7 bases, leaving 8 bases between the germline ends. The CDR3 reads CASSASSGELFF. As DNA, the CDR3 is TGTGCCAGCAGCGCCTCTAGCGGGGAGCTGTTTTTT.

The chain employs TRBV27 and TRBJ2-1, with 8 positions matching TRBD1. V was pared by 6 bases and J by 0 bases, with 10 bases of the junction left unmatched. From germline, CDR1 is MNHEY and CDR2 SMNVEV (reference sequence). The CDR3 runs 17 residues. CDR3 nucleotides: TGTGCCAGCAGGGACCCCAGGGGGCCCAGCTCCTACAATGAGCAGTTCTTC. Translated: CASRDPRGPSSYNEQFF.

The V gene is TRBV5-1, the J gene TRBJ2-1, with D maybe TRBD2 (6 bases). CDR1 is SGHRS, CDR2 YFSETQ, per germline. This CDR3 is 14 amino acids long. V lost 8 bases and J 0 bases, leaving 12 bases between the germline ends. The CDR3 nucleotides are TGCGCCAGTCGGGACTTCGGCTCCTACAATGAGCAGTTCTTC. Its translation is CASRDFGSYNEQFF. Filled out from reference TRBV5-1 and TRBJ2-1, the complete variable domain reads KAGVTQTPRYLIKTRGQQVTLSCSPISGHRSVSWYQQTPGQGLQFLFEYFSETQRNKGNFPGRFSGRQFSNSRSEMNVSTLELGDSALYLCASRDFGSYNEQFFGPGTRLTVL.

The rearrangement joins TRBV3-1 to TRBJ1-1; 11 bases are shared with TRBD1. Germline V lookup: CDR1 LGHDT, CDR2 YNNKEL (reference sequence). The CDR3 runs 15 residues. With 5 bases clipped from V and 4 bases from J, the junction kept 6 bases outside the gene matches. CDR3 residues: CASSITGTGGTEAFF. CDR3 sequence (DNA): TGTGCCAGCAGCATAACGGGGACAGGGGGCACTGAAGCTTTCTTT. The full variable domain, its missing parts supplied by reference TRBV3-1 and TRBJ1-1, is DTAVSQTPKYLVTQMGNDKSIKCEQNLGHDTMYWYKQDSKKFLKIMFSYNNKELIINETVPNRFSPKSPDKAHLNLHINSLELGDSAVYFCASSITGTGGTEAFFGQGTRLTVV.

V usage is TRBV6-2 or TRBV6-3 and J usage is TRBJ1-2, with D hard to call. CDR1 is MNHEY and CDR2 is SVGEGT in the germline V gene. This CDR3 is built from 11 residues. The V end lost 5 bases, the J end lost 5 bases, and 6 bases lay between the germline ends. The CDR3, as DNA: TGTGCCAGCAGTCAGGCTTATGGCTACACCTTC. It specifies CASSQAYGYTF.

The rearrangement uses TRBV7-9 and TRBJ1-4; the match to TRBD1 covers 8 bases. The CDR3 is 12 amino acids. The junction had 3 bases not matched to a gene; V was cut back by 9 bases and J by 6 bases. Germline loops: CDR1 SEHNR, CDR2 FQNEAQ (reference sequence). The CDR3: CARQGEDEKLFF. CDR3 coding DNA: TGTGCCAGACAGGGGGAAGATGAAAAACTGTTTTTT.

This clonotype was recorded once. The junction differs from germline at one of its ends, possibly a read error. V is TRBV7-3 and J is TRBJ1-1; no clear D gene. There are 14 residues in the CDR3. CDR1 SGHTA and CDR2 FQGTGA come from the germline V gene. CDR3 amino acids: CASSSKGSQDEVFF. CDR3 nucleotide sequence: TGTGCCAGCAGCTCCAAAGGTTCCCAGGATGAAGTTTTCTTT.

The chain combines TRBV5-1 with TRBJ2-5, with TRBD2 identical over 11 bases. The V gene end was trimmed by 4 bases and the J gene end by 5 bases; junction bases not matched to a gene: 13. Germline values: CDR1 SGHRS, CDR2 YFSETQ. This CDR3 is 17 amino acids long. The CDR3: CASSIGTSGGGYETQYF. As DNA, the CDR3 is TGCGCCAGCAGCATCGGGACTAGCGGTGGTGGGTATGAGACCCAGTACTTC. Variable domain in full (rest from reference TRBV5-1 and TRBJ2-5): KAGVTQTPRYLIKTRGQQVTLSCSPISGHRSVSWYQQTPGQGLQFLFEYFSETQRNKGNFPGRFSGRQFSNSRSEMNVSTLELGDSALYLCASSIGTSGGGYETQYFGPGTRLLVL.

The chain uses TRBV6-2 or TRBV6-3 and TRBJ2-7; 8 bases match TRBD1. CDR1 is MNHEY, CDR2 SVGEGT, per germline. Germline trimming cut 6 bases from V and 0 bases from J; bases unmatched to any gene: 7. The CDR3 runs to 15 residues. CDR3: CASRKGTGSSYEQYF. As DNA, the CDR3 is TGTGCCAGCAGAAAGGGGACAGGAAGCTCCTACGAGCAGTACTTC.

The rearrangement uses TRBV5-1 and TRBJ1-2; D is unresolved. CDR1 is SGHRS and CDR2 is YFSETQ in the germline V gene. V lost 0 bases, J lost 9 bases, and 21 bases lay in between. The CDR3 consists of 16 residues. CDR3: CASSLAENAWLSRYTF. CDR3 nucleotide sequence: TGCGCCAGCAGCTTGGCCGAAAACGCCTGGCTTTCTCGCTACACCTTC.

The rearrangement uses TRBV3-1 and TRBJ2-2; D ambiguous. The germline V gene encodes CDR1 LGHDT and CDR2 YNNKEL (reference sequence). This CDR3 region has 16 residues. V dropped 2 bases and J dropped 1 base, with 11 bases sitting between them. Written as DNA, the CDR3 is TGTGCCAGCAGCCAATTAGTGCTATTGAACACCGGGGAGCTGTTTTTT. This translates into CASSQLVLLNTGELFF.